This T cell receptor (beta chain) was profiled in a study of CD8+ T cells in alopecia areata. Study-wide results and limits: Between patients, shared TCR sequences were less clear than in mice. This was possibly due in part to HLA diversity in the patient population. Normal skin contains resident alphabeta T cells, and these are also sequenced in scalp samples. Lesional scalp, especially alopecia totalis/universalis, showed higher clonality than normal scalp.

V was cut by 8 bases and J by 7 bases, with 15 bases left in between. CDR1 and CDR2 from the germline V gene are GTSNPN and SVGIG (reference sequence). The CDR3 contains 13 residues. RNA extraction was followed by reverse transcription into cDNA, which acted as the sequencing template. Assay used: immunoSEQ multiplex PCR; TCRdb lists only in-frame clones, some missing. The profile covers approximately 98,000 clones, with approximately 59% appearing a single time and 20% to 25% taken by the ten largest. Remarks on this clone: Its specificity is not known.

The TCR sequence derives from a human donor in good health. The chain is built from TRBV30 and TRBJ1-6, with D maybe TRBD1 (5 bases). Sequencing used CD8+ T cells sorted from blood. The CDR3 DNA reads TGTGCCCAGACACGGGACGGGAATTCACCCCTCCACTTT. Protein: CAQTRDGNSPLHF.